Shown below are 2 T cell receptor beta chains from a single sample sequenced in a study of STAT5B mutations in CD4+ large granular lymphocyte leukemia. Produced via immunoSEQ multiplex PCR; TCRdb's table is partial and in-frame only. The sample has under 40,000 clones, about 78% seen once. Sequenced material: CD4+ T cells from blood buffy coats. The receptors were sampled from a human donor in good health.

The chain links TRBV7-2 to TRBJ2-1, with D perhaps being TRBD1 or TRBD2 (6 bases each). V lost 4 bases, J lost 8 bases, and 18 bases lay in between. The CDR3 covers 15 residues. The germline V gene encodes CDR1 SGHTA and CDR2 FQGNSA. CDR3 in amino acids: CASSSAWGARDEQFF. CDR3 bases: TGTGCCAGCAGCTCGGCTTGGGGGGCCAGGGATGAGCAGTTCTTC.

The chain is built from TRBV6-5 and TRBJ1-5, with 7 bases lining up with TRBD1. CDR1 and CDR2 from the germline V gene are MNHEY and SVGAGI. With V trimmed by 6 bases and J by 3 bases, 5 bases remained unmatched. CDR3 size: 14 residues. The CDR3 DNA reads TGTGCCAGCAGAAAGGGGGCAGTCAATCAGCCCCAGCATTTT. This codes for CASRKGAVNQPQHF.